The T cell receptor beta chain described here comes from a study of blood T cell repertoires in COVID-19 (dated by TCRdb to about 2020). Some background on the complete study: Collaborator samples came from the United States, Italy and Spain and covered acute and convalescent phases of COVID-19. The material from the prospective study consisted of cDNA or gDNA derived from T cells, B-cell-depleted T cells, or PBMCs. Subjects who had been exposed to COVID-19, were actively infected with it, or had recovered from it provided the deeply sampled blood TCRbeta repertoires that made up the dataset. A freely available public database, intended as a resource for researchers studying the immune response to SARS-CoV-2, is where the repertoires were released. Samples were obtained from the ongoing ImmuneRACE study (first 160 participants) and from some 1,300 subjects provided by 6 global collaborators. Nearly every sample came with metadata listing a de-identified subject ID, COVID-19 status, age in years and sex. HLA class I and class II types, where available, came from metadata supplied by the sample provider rather than from assay-based typing. Overall study results and their limits: The amount of clinical and demographic metadata varied by source and participant and was provided uncurated.

The immunoSEQ Assay, a bias-controlled multiplex PCR, was used to amplify TCRbeta CDR3 regions from genomic DNA. The source study handled its data this way. Nucleated cell counts per sample were estimated from amplification of reference gene primers within the assay. To quantify the absolute abundance of each unique TCRbeta CDR3 rearrangement, sequence reads were collapsed and filtered. For each sample, productive Simpson clonality was calculated by taking the square root of Simpson's diversity index across productive rearrangements. TCRdb limited this immuneACCESS table to in-frame rearrangements with V and J called. A share of clones is missing; checked studies link under half to unresolved V genes, and the rest is unexplained. That table furnishes V, J and clone size, whereas the DNA furnished D and trimming. The sample includes roughly 120,000 clones, with approximately 90% observed a single time. The ten largest clones take up roughly 1.9% of the sample.

The germline V gene specifies SGHAT as CDR1 and FQNNGV as CDR2. Clipping removes 1 base from V and 3 bases from J, with 4 as the unmatched junction base count. The CDR3 numbers 15 residues from cysteine through phenylalanine. Kept here is only the CDR3 DNA, which spans 45 bases and is read in frame from base 1. This clone has only one observation. This receptor's antigen is unknown. No qualities accompany the bases; no much larger clone lies one base away. Each collaborating institution followed its own protocols to collect whole blood in K2EDTA tubes. For TCRbeta analysis, collaborators shipped samples in one of three forms: frozen whole blood, isolated PBMCs, or DNA extracted from either of those sample types.

Sequenced: peripheral blood. This receptor was identified in a human donor with active COVID-19. The donor label of this sample is uncertain. Here the chain combines TRBV11-2 and TRBJ2-7, with TRBD1 identical over 9 junction bases. This receptor carries the CDR3 CASSLGQGGSYEQYF. The DNA is as follows: TGTGCCAGCAGCTTAGGACAGGGGGGGAGCTACGAGCAGTACTTC.